The rows below give T cell receptor beta chains drawn from one sample of a study of blood T cell repertoires in COVID-19. TCRdb keeps only in-frame clones here, not all; method: immunoSEQ multiplex PCR. This table holds 150,000 or so clones, about 80% found once. The sequencing sample was made of PBMCs or T cells enriched from blood (not recorded which). These TCRs come from a woman aged 45-60 years who had recovered from COVID-19. Each CDR3 is given with its conserved first and last residue. A D gene is named only where the DNA matches it firmly. Part of the rows lack a size; the others show once, few, many or a class for expanded clones.

CASSATRGLYGYTF TGTGCCAGCAGTGCCACCAGGGGGCTTTATGGCTACACCTTC TRBD1 TRBV28 NA TRBJ1-2
CAWSELAEPLHF TGTGCCTGGAGTGAGCTGGCGGAACCCCTCCACTTT NA TRBV30 few TRBJ1-6
CASSYPGQGYRETQYF TGTGCCAGCAGTTATCCGGGACAGGGGTACCGAGAGACCCAGTACTTC TRBD1 TRBV6-2/TRBV6-3 NA TRBJ2-5
CASRGGYGYTF TGTGCCAGCAGGGGGGGCTATGGCTACACCTTC NA TRBV28 NA TRBJ1-2
CASSRPQGDEQFF TGTGCCAGCAGCAGGCCACAGGGGGATGAGCAGTTCTTC TRBD1 TRBV5-8 NA TRBJ2-1
CASSPPVEDTQYF TGTGCCAGCTCACCACCGGTAGAGGATACGCAGTATTTT NA TRBV18 NA TRBJ2-3
CASIGQANSPLHF TGTGCCAGCATAGGACAGGCTAATTCACCCCTCCACTTT TRBD1 TRBV28 NA TRBJ1-6
CASTWGGADTGELFF TGTGCCAGCACCTGGGGGGGCGCGGACACCGGGGAGCTGTTTTTT NA TRBV27 NA TRBJ2-2
CASSITGLGTEAFF TGTGCCAGTAGTATCACAGGGTTAGGCACTGAAGCTTTCTTT NA TRBV19 NA TRBJ1-1
CASSVTGGEKLFF TGCGCCAGCAGCGTAACCGGTGGTGAAAAACTGTTTTTT NA TRBV5-1 few TRBJ1-4
CASVGGGRYEQYF TGTGCCAGCGTGGGCGGGGGAAGATACGAGCAGTACTTC TRBD2 TRBV5-8 NA TRBJ2-7
CASSRTSGGAFNYNEQFF TGTGCCAGCAGCCGCACTAGCGGGGGGGCCTTTAATTACAATGAGCAGTTCTTC TRBD2 TRBV7-9 NA TRBJ2-1
CASSSTGIPEAFF TGTGCCAGCAGCTCGACAGGGATCCCTGAAGCTTTCTTT TRBD1 TRBV7-9 NA TRBJ1-1
CASSQHRDTVNTEAFF TGTGCCAGCAGCCAGCATAGGGACACTGTGAACACTGAAGCTTTCTTT NA TRBV2 NA TRBJ1-1
CASSQTQQGDQPQHF TGCGCCAGCAGCCAGACTCAACAGGGGGACCAGCCCCAGCATTTT TRBD1 TRBV4-1 NA TRBJ1-5
CSVISGEKLFF TGCAGCGTTATATCCGGGGAAAAACTGTTTTTT NA TRBV29-1 NA TRBJ1-4
CAWSVQGQNTEAFF TGTGCCTGGAGTGTACAGGGCCAAAACACTGAAGCTTTCTTT NA TRBV30 NA TRBJ1-1
CASSVEGQGRSPLHF TGTGCCAGCAGCGTAGAGGGACAGGGGAGATCACCCCTCCACTTT TRBD1 TRBV9 NA TRBJ1-6
CASMDRVDEQYF TGTGCCAGCATGGACAGGGTGGATGAGCAGTACTTC TRBD1 TRBV2 NA TRBJ2-7
CASSRQGTNEKLFF TGTGCCAGCAGCAGACAGGGGACTAATGAAAAACTGTTTTTT TRBD1 TRBV9 many TRBJ1-4
CAISGDRAGYTF TGTGCCATCAGTGGGGACAGGGCCGGCTACACCTTC TRBD1 TRBV10-3 NA TRBJ1-2
CASSPGGAGAGELFF TGTGCCAGCAGTCCCGGGGGGGCAGGGGCCGGGGAGCTGTTTTTT TRBD2 TRBV28 NA TRBJ2-2
CSVATGGGGNQPQHF TGCAGCGTGGCCACAGGGGGCGGAGGCAATCAGCCCCAGCATTTT TRBD1 TRBV29-1 NA TRBJ1-5
CASSPSQGTGGGNTIYF TGTGCCAGCTCACCATCCCAAGGGACAGGGGGCGGAAACACCATATATTTT TRBD1 TRBV18 NA TRBJ1-3
CASSQYPTSGGATYNEQFF TGCGCCAGCAGCCAGTATCCGACTAGCGGGGGGGCAACCTACAATGAGCAGTTCTTC TRBD2 TRBV4-1 NA TRBJ2-1
CASRAGQGAYNEQFF TGTGCCAGCAGAGCGGGACAAGGGGCCTACAATGAGCAGTTCTTC NA TRBV2 NA TRBJ2-1
CASGERGGPQHF TGTGCCAGCGGAGAAAGGGGTGGACCCCAGCATTTT NA TRBV3-1/TRBV3-2 few TRBJ1-5
CASRRDRNEKLFF TGTGCCAGCAGACGGGACAGAAATGAAAAACTGTTTTTT TRBD1 TRBV28 few TRBJ1-4
CASSDGHSRGGYTF TGTGCCAGCAGTGACGGTCATTCGAGAGGTGGCTACACCTTC NA TRBV6-4 NA TRBJ1-2